This T cell receptor (beta chain) was captured by sequencing in a study of T cell changes during pregnancy in multiple sclerosis. This table comes from immunoSEQ multiplex PCR, and its TCRdb copy is limited to in-frame clones, with some not included. Of tens of thousands of clones detected, about nine tenths appear once; the ten largest clones hold about 0.75%. CDR3 length equals 17 residues. The V gene's germline CDR1 is SNHLY and CDR2 FYNNEI. After removal of 4 bases from V and 6 bases from J, the junction contained 16 bases not matched to a gene. This specimen was peripheral blood, taken in the third trimester of pregnancy. The chain is built from TRBV2 and TRBJ2-7; 9 bases are a match to TRBD1. The clonotype originates from a female donor in good health, enrolled as a control in a pregnancy study. CDR3 amino acids: CASSVGPLTGGLGEQYF. CDR3 in DNA: TGTGCCAGCAGTGTAGGTCCCCTTACAGGGGGCTTGGGCGAGCAGTACTTC.